This TCR beta chain stems from a study of OX40 agonist ivuxolimab in advanced cancers. Study-wide context: Ivuxolimab was a fully human IgG2 agonistic monoclonal antibody targeting the costimulatory receptor OX40 (CD134). Patients were allowed to have had prior anti-PD-1, anti-PD-L1 or anti-CTLA-4 therapy, and 40% to 45% of the dose-escalation patients had been treated with checkpoint inhibitors. A male proportion of 82.7% and a mean age of roughly 55 years, ranging from roughly 20 to 80, were recorded for the dose-escalation cohort. The paper describes the monotherapy dose-escalation part (N = 52 patients) of the phase I trial of ivuxolimab. Intravenous ivuxolimab was administered to patients every 2 weeks at six dose levels: 0.01, 0.1, 0.3, 1.5, 3 and 10 mg/kg. Peripheral TCRbeta sequencing aimed to test whether ivuxolimab altered TCR sequence diversity and caused clonal T-cell expansion. Among the roughly 54 dose-escalation patients, some 20 had hepatocellular carcinoma, approximately 15 melanoma, 9 renal cell carcinoma and 9 head and neck cancer. Partial responses were achieved by three dose-escalation patients, of whom one had hepatocellular carcinoma and two had cutaneous melanoma.

For sequencing of the TCRbeta CDR3 region, genomic DNA was extracted from the sorted cells. The immunoSEQ Assay was used to sequence the TCRbeta CDR3 regions. The clones in this table, taken by TCRdb from immuneACCESS, are in-frame only. Not every clone is retained; where verified, under half of the shortfall comes from an unresolved V gene, and the cause of the rest is unknown. A total of around 80,000 clones appear in this sample, 84% of them only once. Roughly 0.41% of the sample lies in the top ten. On this clone itself: Its antigen specificity is not known. Base qualities are not provided; no much larger clone lies one nucleotide away.

Cut back by 11 bases and 5 bases, the V and J ends lie 13 bases apart. The CDR3 holds 12 amino acids from the cysteine to the phenylalanine. Only the CDR3 DNA is retained, 36 bases long and in frame from the first base. Per the germline V gene, MNHNS is the CDR1 and SASEGT is the CDR2. Points the paper makes about the study in general: Low levels of normalized T-cell clonal expansion were also seen in some patients who did not respond. Which antigens the clonally expanded peripheral T cells were specific for was not determined. Clonal expansion of both CD4+ and CD8+ blood T cells was observed from baseline to week 6 at doses 0.1 to 3.0 mg/kg. After ivuxolimab, CD8+ T cells had more expanded clones than CD4+ T cells on average. In the 0.1-3.0 mg/kg groups, partial responders had among the lowest normalized peripheral clonal expansion, particularly in CD8+ T cells.

The trial excluded patients who had a history of autoimmune disease or were on systemic immunosuppression. Peripheral blood for TCR sequencing was drawn from every dose cohort at baseline, at cycle 4 day 1 and at cycle 7 day 1. The samples were drawn from a first-in-human, open-label, multicenter phase I dose-escalation trial of ivuxolimab. Adults with locally advanced or metastatic melanoma, renal cell, hepatocellular, or head and neck squamous cell carcinoma were enrolled in the trial. Before TCR sequencing, CD4+ T cells and CD8+ T cells from peripheral blood were sorted into separate populations.

The sequence was obtained from an adult with an advanced solid tumor such as melanoma, head and neck, liver or kidney cancer. Here the sequenced sample was CD4+ or CD8+ T cells sorted from blood, taken in a trial of the OX40 agonist ivuxolimab. The chain couples TRBV6-1 to TRBJ2-1, with the identity of the D gene unclear. The CDR3 reads as follows: CALRTLNNEQFF. In nucleotide form, the sequence is TGTGCCTTGCGGACCCTTAACAATGAGCAGTTCTTC.